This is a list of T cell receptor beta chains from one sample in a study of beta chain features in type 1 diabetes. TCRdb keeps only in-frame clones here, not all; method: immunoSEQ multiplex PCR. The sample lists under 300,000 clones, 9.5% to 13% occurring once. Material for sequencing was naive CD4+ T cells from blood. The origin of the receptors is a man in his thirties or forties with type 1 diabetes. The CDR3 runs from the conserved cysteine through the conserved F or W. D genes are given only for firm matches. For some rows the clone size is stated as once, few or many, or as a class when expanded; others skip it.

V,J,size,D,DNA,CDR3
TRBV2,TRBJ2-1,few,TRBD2,TGTGCCAGCGGGTGGGAGACTAGCGGATACAATGAGCAGTTCTTC,CASGWETSGYNEQFF
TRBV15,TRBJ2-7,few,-,TGTGCCACCAGCAGAGCCGAGTCCTACGAGCAGTACTTC,CATSRAESYEQYF
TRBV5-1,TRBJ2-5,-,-,TGCGCCAGCAGCTATATGGGGGCCCAGGAGACCCAGTACTTC,CASSYMGAQETQYF
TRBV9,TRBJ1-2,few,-,TGTGCCAGCAGCATTGATGTGGCAGGGACGGGACTTAACTATGGCTACACCTTC,CASSIDVAGTGLNYGYTF
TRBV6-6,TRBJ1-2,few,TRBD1,TGTGCCAGCAGAATCCCAGGGGGAGCTAACTATGGCTACACCTTC,CASRIPGGANYGYTF
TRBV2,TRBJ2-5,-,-,TGTGCCAGCCGCTATGAGACCCAGTACTTC,CASRYETQYF
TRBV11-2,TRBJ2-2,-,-,TGTGCCAGCAGCTCACTACAGGGAACCGGGGAGCTGTTTTTT,CASSSLQGTGELFF
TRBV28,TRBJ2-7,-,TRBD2,TGTGCCAGCATGGGGGGGACCTACGAGCAGTACTTC,CASMGGTYEQYF
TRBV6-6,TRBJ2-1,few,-,TGTGCCAGTTCCGACAGATACAATGAGCAGTTCTTC,CASSDRYNEQFF
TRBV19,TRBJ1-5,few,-,TGTGCCAGTAGTATAAAAATAGGGATCGGATGGGAGGAACGCAATCAGCCCCAGCATTTT,CASSIKIGIGWEERNQPQHF
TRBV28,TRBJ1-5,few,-,TGTGCCAGCAGTTCGGGGTGGCGCAATCAGCCCCAGCATTTT,CASSSGWRNQPQHF
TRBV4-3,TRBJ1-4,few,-,TGCGCCAGCAGCCAAGGCAGGCAAGAAAAACTGTTTTTT,CASSQGRQEKLFF
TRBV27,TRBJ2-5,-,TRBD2,TGTGCCAGTTCCCGATCGGGACTAGCGAACCAAGAGACCCAGTACTTC,CASSRSGLANQETQYF
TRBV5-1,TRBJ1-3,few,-,TGCGCCTCCGGATGGGGGCCTGGAAACACCATATATTTT,CASGWGPGNTIYF
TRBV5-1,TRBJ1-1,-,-,TGCGCCAGCAGCTTGGAACAGGGAAGAGACACTGAAGCTTTCTTT,CASSLEQGRDTEAFF
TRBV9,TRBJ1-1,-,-,TGTGCCAGCAGCGTAGCAGAGGGCTTGAACACTGAAGCTTTCTTT,CASSVAEGLNTEAFF
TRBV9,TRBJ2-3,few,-,TGTGCCAGCAGCGTAGCTCAGGATACGCAGTATTTT,CASSVAQDTQYF
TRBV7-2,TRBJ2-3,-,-,TGTGCCAGCAGCTTACGGTCCAGCACAGATACGCAGTATTTT,CASSLRSSTDTQYF
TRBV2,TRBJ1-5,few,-,TGTGCCAGCAGTGACGGTTATACCCAGCATTTT,CASSDGYTQHF
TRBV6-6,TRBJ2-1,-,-,TGTGCCAGCAGTCGCCTTGCGGGGCCGGGGCAGTTCTTC,CASSRLAGPGQFF
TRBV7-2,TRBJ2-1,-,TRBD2,TGTGCCAGCAGCTTAGGGACTAGCGGGGGGTTCAATGAGCAGTTCTTC,CASSLGTSGGFNEQFF
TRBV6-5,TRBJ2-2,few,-,TGTGCCAGCAGTTATCGACAGGTCTCAGGACGGCTGTTTTTT,CASSYRQVSGRLFF
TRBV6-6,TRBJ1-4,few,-,TGTGCCAGCAGTGGGGGAGGGGAAAAACTGTTTTTT,CASSGGGEKLFF
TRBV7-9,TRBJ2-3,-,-,TGTGCCAGCAGGTCAGGGGCTAGCACAGATACGCAGTATTTT,CASRSGASTDTQYF
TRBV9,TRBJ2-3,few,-,TGTGCCAGCAGCGTAGTAGCGCACACAGATACGCAGTATTTT,CASSVVAHTDTQYF
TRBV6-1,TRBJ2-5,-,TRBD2,TGTGCCAGCAAGGGACTAGCCTTCACGGGAGAGACCCAGTACTTC,CASKGLAFTGETQYF
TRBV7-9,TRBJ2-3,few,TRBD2,TGTGCCAGCAGCGCCGGGAGGGCCAGCACAGATACGCAGTATTTT,CASSAGRASTDTQYF
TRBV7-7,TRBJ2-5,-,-,TGTGCTAGCAGCTTCTCAGGGGATCCCCAAGAGACCCAGTACTTC,CASSFSGDPQETQYF
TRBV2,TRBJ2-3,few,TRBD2,TGTGCCAGCAGTCTAGCGGGAGGTGGCACAGATACGCAGTATTTT,CASSLAGGGTDTQYF
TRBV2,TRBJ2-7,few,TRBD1,TGTGCCAGCAGTGAACGGTCGGCCAGGACAGGCGCCTACGAGCAGTACTTC,CASSERSARTGAYEQYF
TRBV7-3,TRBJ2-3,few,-,TGTGCCAGCAGCTTCTTAGATACGCAGTATTTT,CASSFLDTQYF
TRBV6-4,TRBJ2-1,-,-,TGTGCCAGCAGTGAGGGGGGGGGCCACAATGAGCAGTTCTTC,CASSEGGGHNEQFF
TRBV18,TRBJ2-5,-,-,TGTGCCAGCTCACCCGACAGGCAAGAGACCCAGTACTTC,CASSPDRQETQYF
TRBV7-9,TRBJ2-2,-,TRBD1,TGTGCCAGCAGTCCTCCGGGACAGGGGACCGGGGAGCTGTTTTTT,CASSPPGQGTGELFF
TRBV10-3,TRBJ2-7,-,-,TGTGCCATCAGTGACAGGTTTTCAGGAGGGTACGAGCAGTACTTC,CAISDRFSGGYEQYF
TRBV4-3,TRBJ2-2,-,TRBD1,TGCGCCAGCAGCCAAGAGCCGGGACAGTCAGCATACACCGGGGAGCTGTTTTTT,CASSQEPGQSAYTGELFF
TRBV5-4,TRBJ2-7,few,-,TGTGCCAGCAGCTCCCAGGGGAGCTCCTACGAGCAGTACTTC,CASSSQGSSYEQYF